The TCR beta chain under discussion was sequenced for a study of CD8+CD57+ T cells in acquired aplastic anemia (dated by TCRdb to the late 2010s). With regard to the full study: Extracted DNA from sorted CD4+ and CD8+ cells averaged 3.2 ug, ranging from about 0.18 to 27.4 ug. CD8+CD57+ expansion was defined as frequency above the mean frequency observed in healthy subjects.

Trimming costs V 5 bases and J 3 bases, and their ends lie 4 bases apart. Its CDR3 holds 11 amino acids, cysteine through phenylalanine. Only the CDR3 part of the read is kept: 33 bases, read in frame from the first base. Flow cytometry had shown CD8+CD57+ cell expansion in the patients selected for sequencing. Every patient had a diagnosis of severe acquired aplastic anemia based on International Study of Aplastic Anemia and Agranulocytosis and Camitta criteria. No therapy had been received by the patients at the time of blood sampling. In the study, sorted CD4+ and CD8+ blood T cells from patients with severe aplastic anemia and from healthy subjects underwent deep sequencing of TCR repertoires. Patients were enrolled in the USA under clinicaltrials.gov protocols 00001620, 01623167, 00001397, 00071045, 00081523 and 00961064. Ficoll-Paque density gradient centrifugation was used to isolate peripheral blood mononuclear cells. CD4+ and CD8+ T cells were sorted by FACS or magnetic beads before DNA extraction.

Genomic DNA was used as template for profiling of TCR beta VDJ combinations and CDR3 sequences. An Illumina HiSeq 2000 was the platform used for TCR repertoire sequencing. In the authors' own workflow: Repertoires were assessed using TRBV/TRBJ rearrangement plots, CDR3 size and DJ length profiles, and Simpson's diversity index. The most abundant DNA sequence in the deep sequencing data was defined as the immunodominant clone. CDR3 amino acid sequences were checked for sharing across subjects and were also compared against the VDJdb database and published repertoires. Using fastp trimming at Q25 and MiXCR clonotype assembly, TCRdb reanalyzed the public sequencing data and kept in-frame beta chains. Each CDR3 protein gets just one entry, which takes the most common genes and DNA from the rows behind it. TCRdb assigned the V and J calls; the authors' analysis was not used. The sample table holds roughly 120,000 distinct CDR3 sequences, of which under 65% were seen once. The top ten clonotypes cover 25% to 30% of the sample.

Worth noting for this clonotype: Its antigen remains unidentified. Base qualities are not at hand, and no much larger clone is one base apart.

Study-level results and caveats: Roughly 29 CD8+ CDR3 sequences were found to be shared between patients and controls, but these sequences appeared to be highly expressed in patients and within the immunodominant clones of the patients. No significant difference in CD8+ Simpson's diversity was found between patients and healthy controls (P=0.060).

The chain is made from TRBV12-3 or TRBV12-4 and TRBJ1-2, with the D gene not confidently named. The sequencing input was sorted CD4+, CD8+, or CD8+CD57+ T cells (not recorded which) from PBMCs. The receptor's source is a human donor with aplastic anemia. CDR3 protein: CASSQDYGYTF. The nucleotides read TGTGCCAGCAGTCAAGACTATGGCTACACCTTC.